Listed below are T cell receptor beta chains from one sample, sequenced in a study of tumor-infiltrating lymphocytes in oesophageal squamous cell carcinoma. Via MiXCR, TCRdb re-called the PCR reads, giving one row per CDR3 protein. The data contain 15,000 to 20,000 distinct CDR3 sequences, roughly two fifths of them singletons. The sequencing input was esophageal tumor tissue. The receptors here all came from a male donor with esophageal squamous cell carcinoma. The CDR3 runs from the conserved cysteine through the conserved F or W. Each record gives: J gene, D gene, clone size, V gene, CDR3 protein, CDR3 DNA. A D gene is named only where the DNA matches it firmly. Only some rows state a clone size, as once, few, many or a class for expanded clones.

j_call: TRBJ2-1
d_call: TRBD2
clone_size: few
v_call: TRBV12-3/TRBV12-4
cdr3_aa: CASSLARLAGGNEQFF
cdr3_nt: TGTGCCAGCAGTTTAGCTCGACTAGCGGGAGGCAATGAGCAGTTCTTC

j_call: TRBJ2-5
d_call: NA
clone_size: many
v_call: TRBV6-6
cdr3_aa: CASSYFGQAPSPLHF
cdr3_nt: TGTGCCAGCAGTTACTTTGGACAAGCCCCTTCACCCCTCCACTTC

j_call: TRBJ2-1
d_call: NA
clone_size: NA
v_call: TRBV7-3
cdr3_aa: CASSLTRDLKQFF
cdr3_nt: TGTGCCAGCAGCTTAACGAGGGATTTAAAGCAGTTCTTC

j_call: TRBJ2-1
d_call: TRBD2
clone_size: NA
v_call: TRBV4-2
cdr3_aa: CASSPLGGDYNEQFF
cdr3_nt: TGTGCCAGCAGCCCCCTGGGGGGGGACTACAATGAGCAGTTCTTC

j_call: TRBJ1-2
d_call: TRBD1
clone_size: NA
v_call: TRBV28
cdr3_aa: CASSLGTGESYTF
cdr3_nt: TGTGCCAGCAGTTTAGGGACAGGGGAGAGCTACACCTTC

j_call: TRBJ1-4
d_call: TRBD1
clone_size: few
v_call: TRBV28
cdr3_aa: CASSLDRVATNEKLFF
cdr3_nt: TGTGCCAGCAGTTTAGACAGGGTGGCAACTAATGAAAAACTGTTTTTT

j_call: TRBJ1-4
d_call: TRBD1
clone_size: many
v_call: TRBV12-3/TRBV12-4
cdr3_aa: CASKGTGNEKLFF
cdr3_nt: TGTGCCAGCAAGGGGACAGGGAATGAAAAACTGTTTTTT

j_call: TRBJ2-2
d_call: TRBD2
clone_size: NA
v_call: TRBV7-2
cdr3_aa: CASSPSPRQREPGELFF
cdr3_nt: TGTGCCAGCAGCCCCTCCCCCCGACAGCGGGAACCCGGGGAGCTGTTTTTT

j_call: TRBJ2-7
d_call: TRBD2
clone_size: few
v_call: TRBV28
cdr3_aa: CASTLAGGNEQYF
cdr3_nt: TGTGCCAGCACTCTAGCGGGAGGGAACGAGCAGTACTTC

j_call: TRBJ2-1
d_call: TRBD2
clone_size: many
v_call: TRBV6-6
cdr3_aa: CASSYSRGAGGIHNEQFF
cdr3_nt: TGTGCCAGCAGTTACTCGAGGGGGGCGGGAGGGATCCACAATGAGCAGTTCTTC